Listed below are T cell receptor beta chains from one sample, sequenced in a study of shared clonotypes between healthy human individuals. Assay used: immunoSEQ multiplex PCR; TCRdb lists only in-frame clones, some missing. The sample includes hundreds of thousands of clones, 72% of them seen just once. Source material: memory CD4+ T cells sorted from blood. Every receptor here comes from a woman aged 25-40 years in good health. CDR3s include the opening cysteine and the closing phenylalanine or tryptophan. The order of the fields is D gene, J gene, clone size, V gene, CDR3 DNA, CDR3 protein. The D gene is left open where the match is weak. Rows may omit the clone size; those that give it use once, few, many or a size class.

d_gene: .
j_gene: TRBJ2-5
abundance: .
v_gene: TRBV10-3
CDR3nt: TGTGCCAGCCTTGGGGGCAACCAAGAGACCCAGTACTTC
CDR3aa: CASLGGNQETQYF

d_gene: TRBD1
j_gene: TRBJ2-3
abundance: few
v_gene: TRBV11-1
CDR3nt: TGTGCCAGCTCCGGACAGGGGATTTCAGATACGCAGTATTTT
CDR3aa: CASSGQGISDTQYF

d_gene: TRBD1
j_gene: TRBJ2-7
abundance: few
v_gene: TRBV2
CDR3nt: TGTGCCAGCAGTGCAGTTAGGACAGGGGGCTACGAGCAGTACTTC
CDR3aa: CASSAVRTGGYEQYF

d_gene: TRBD1
j_gene: TRBJ1-2
abundance: .
v_gene: TRBV5-5
CDR3nt: TGTGCCAGCAGCTTGGGCGTTATCGGGACAGTATCCAGTGGGCCTGGCTACACCTTC
CDR3aa: CASSLGVIGTVSSGPGYTF

d_gene: TRBD1
j_gene: TRBJ1-4
abundance: .
v_gene: TRBV4-1
CDR3nt: TGCGCCAGCAGCCAACCTAGAGGGGGCGTAGAGGAAAAACTGTTTTTT
CDR3aa: CASSQPRGGVEEKLFF

d_gene: TRBD2
j_gene: TRBJ2-7
abundance: .
v_gene: TRBV28
CDR3nt: TGTGCCAGCAGTTTCGGTACTAGCGGGAATTTCCACGAGCAGTACTTC
CDR3aa: CASSFGTSGNFHEQYF

d_gene: .
j_gene: TRBJ2-7
abundance: .
v_gene: TRBV7-9
CDR3nt: TGTGCCAGCAGCTTTGTGACAAGCCCCTACGAGCAGTACTTC
CDR3aa: CASSFVTSPYEQYF

d_gene: TRBD2
j_gene: TRBJ2-7
abundance: .
v_gene: TRBV10-3
CDR3nt: TGTGCCATCAGTTCCGGGACTAGCGCCTACGAGCAGTACTTC
CDR3aa: CAISSGTSAYEQYF

d_gene: TRBD2
j_gene: TRBJ2-3
abundance: .
v_gene: TRBV19
CDR3nt: TGTGCCAGTAGTATGAGAAGGCTAGCGGGATGGGCGGATACGCAGTATTTT
CDR3aa: CASSMRRLAGWADTQYF

d_gene: TRBD1
j_gene: TRBJ1-5
abundance: .
v_gene: TRBV28
CDR3nt: TGTGCCAGCAGCATTCACCCGGGACAGGGTTATCAGCCCCAGCATTTT
CDR3aa: CASSIHPGQGYQPQHF

d_gene: .
j_gene: TRBJ2-2
abundance: .
v_gene: TRBV7-9
CDR3nt: TGTGCCAGCAGCTTAGAGTACACCGGGGAGCTGTTTTTT
CDR3aa: CASSLEYTGELFF

d_gene: .
j_gene: TRBJ2-7
abundance: .
v_gene: TRBV18
CDR3nt: TGTGCCAGCTCACCACCACTCTCCTACGAGCAGTACTTC
CDR3aa: CASSPPLSYEQYF

d_gene: .
j_gene: TRBJ1-1
abundance: .
v_gene: TRBV1
CDR3nt: TGCACCAGCAGCCAAAGGACAATTGACACTGAAGCTTTCTTT
CDR3aa: CTSSQRTIDTEAFF

d_gene: .
j_gene: TRBJ2-1
abundance: .
v_gene: TRBV5-1
CDR3nt: TGCGCCAGCAGCTTTCTTACAGGTGAGAACAATGAGCAGTTCTTC
CDR3aa: CASSFLTGENNEQFF

d_gene: .
j_gene: TRBJ1-2
abundance: .
v_gene: TRBV5-4
CDR3nt: TGTGCCAGCAGCTTGTCCTATATTTTGGCCGGAAAAACTAACTATGGCTACACCTTC
CDR3aa: CASSLSYILAGKTNYGYTF

d_gene: .
j_gene: TRBJ1-1
abundance: .
v_gene: TRBV18
CDR3nt: TGTGCCAGCTCATCTGGGACCCCGACGGCTTTCTTT
CDR3aa: CASSSGTPTAFF

d_gene: TRBD1
j_gene: TRBJ2-7
abundance: once
v_gene: TRBV19
CDR3nt: TGTGCCAGTAGTGAACAGGGGGCGTACGAGCAGTACTTC
CDR3aa: CASSEQGAYEQYF

d_gene: .
j_gene: TRBJ1-5
abundance: .
v_gene: TRBV28
CDR3nt: TGTGCCAGCAGTCCTTCGGGAGTTCAGCCCCAGCATTTT
CDR3aa: CASSPSGVQPQHF

d_gene: TRBD2
j_gene: TRBJ2-7
abundance: .
v_gene: TRBV28
CDR3nt: TGTGCCAGCAGTTACGGGACTAGCGTACACGAGCAGTACTTC
CDR3aa: CASSYGTSVHEQYF

d_gene: .
j_gene: TRBJ1-2
abundance: .
v_gene: TRBV28
CDR3nt: TGTGCCAGCGGGGGGGGATACACCTTC
CDR3aa: CASGGGYTF

d_gene: .
j_gene: TRBJ2-7
abundance: .
v_gene: TRBV29-1
CDR3nt: TGCAGCGTTGAAGATGTAAAGCGAGGGCAGTACTTC
CDR3aa: CSVEDVKRGQYF

d_gene: TRBD1
j_gene: TRBJ2-7
abundance: .
v_gene: TRBV25-1
CDR3nt: TGTGCCAGCAGTGGGGTCCGGGACAGCTCCTACGAGCAGTACTTC
CDR3aa: CASSGVRDSSYEQYF

d_gene: .
j_gene: TRBJ1-5
abundance: few
v_gene: TRBV23-1
CDR3nt: TGCGCCAGCAGTCAAAATTCATATAGCAATCAGCCCCAGCATTTT
CDR3aa: CASSQNSYSNQPQHF

d_gene: .
j_gene: TRBJ2-1
abundance: .
v_gene: TRBV28
CDR3nt: TGTGCCAGCAGTTTAGGTGTCGGGAAGGCCTTCAATGAGCAGTTCTTC
CDR3aa: CASSLGVGKAFNEQFF

d_gene: TRBD1
j_gene: TRBJ2-5
abundance: .
v_gene: TRBV5-1
CDR3nt: TGCGCCAGCAGCTTGGCCGGACAGGGGAAGACCCAGTACTTC
CDR3aa: CASSLAGQGKTQYF

d_gene: .
j_gene: TRBJ1-3
abundance: few
v_gene: TRBV28
CDR3nt: TGTGCCTCTCAAATTGCCTTCTCTGGAAACACCATATATTTT
CDR3aa: CASQIAFSGNTIYF

d_gene: TRBD1
j_gene: TRBJ1-2
abundance: .
v_gene: TRBV14
CDR3nt: TGTGCCAGCAGCCAATCGCACAGGGGTGGAGGCTACACCTTC
CDR3aa: CASSQSHRGGGYTF

d_gene: .
j_gene: TRBJ2-3
abundance: many
v_gene: TRBV7-2
CDR3nt: TGTGCCAGCAGCTCCTATACTGATACGCAGTATTTT
CDR3aa: CASSSYTDTQYF

d_gene: .
j_gene: TRBJ2-7
abundance: .
v_gene: TRBV20-1
CDR3nt: TGCAGTGCAAGCGCAGGGAGAGAGCAGTACTTC
CDR3aa: CSASAGREQYF

d_gene: .
j_gene: TRBJ2-7
abundance: .
v_gene: TRBV10-2
CDR3nt: TGCGCCAGCAGTGAGACCAGGGGTGGCGAGCAGTACTTC
CDR3aa: CASSETRGGEQYF

d_gene: TRBD2
j_gene: TRBJ2-3
abundance: .
v_gene: TRBV5-1
CDR3nt: TGCGCCAGCAGCTTGGGAAGTAGCGGGATCGCAGATACGCAGTATTTT
CDR3aa: CASSLGSSGIADTQYF

d_gene: .
j_gene: TRBJ2-5
abundance: few
v_gene: TRBV2
CDR3nt: TGTGCCAGCAGTTGGACCGAGAGGGGGCAGTACTTC
CDR3aa: CASSWTERGQYF

d_gene: .
j_gene: TRBJ2-3
abundance: .
v_gene: TRBV5-1
CDR3nt: TGCGCCAGCAGCTTCGAGGCAAATAGCGGTACAGATACGCAGTATTTT
CDR3aa: CASSFEANSGTDTQYF

d_gene: .
j_gene: TRBJ1-2
abundance: .
v_gene: TRBV6-5
CDR3nt: TGTGCCAGCAGTTACTCGAGGGACCACTATGGCTACACCTTC
CDR3aa: CASSYSRDHYGYTF

d_gene: .
j_gene: TRBJ2-5
abundance: .
v_gene: TRBV5-1
CDR3nt: TGCGCCAGCAGCCAGCAGGGTGGGGGCTACCAAGAGACCCAGTACTTC
CDR3aa: CASSQQGGGYQETQYF

d_gene: .
j_gene: TRBJ2-3
abundance: .
v_gene: TRBV9
CDR3nt: TGTGCCAGCAGCGTAGGTGTTAGCGCCCCCACAGATACGCAGTATTTT
CDR3aa: CASSVGVSAPTDTQYF

d_gene: .
j_gene: TRBJ1-2
abundance: .
v_gene: TRBV6-1
CDR3nt: TGTGCCAGCAGTGAAGCAGCACACCGTGGCTACACCTTC
CDR3aa: CASSEAAHRGYTF

d_gene: TRBD2
j_gene: TRBJ2-7
abundance: few
v_gene: TRBV2
CDR3nt: TGTGCCAGCAGCCGGCTAGCGGGAATCAACGAGCAGTACTTC
CDR3aa: CASSRLAGINEQYF

d_gene: .
j_gene: TRBJ2-2
abundance: .
v_gene: TRBV5-1
CDR3nt: TGCGCCAGCAGCCAAAGTTCTCTCGCGAACACCGGGGAGCTGTTTTTT
CDR3aa: CASSQSSLANTGELFF

d_gene: .
j_gene: TRBJ1-1
abundance: .
v_gene: TRBV6-5
CDR3nt: TGTGCCAGCAGTTACGGGGGTGGCACTGAAGCTTTCTTT
CDR3aa: CASSYGGGTEAFF

d_gene: TRBD2
j_gene: TRBJ2-1
abundance: few
v_gene: TRBV29-1
CDR3nt: TGCAGCGTTGGTAGGACTAGCGGGAACCATGAGCAGTTCTTC
CDR3aa: CSVGRTSGNHEQFF

d_gene: .
j_gene: TRBJ1-1
abundance: .
v_gene: TRBV25-1
CDR3nt: TGTGCCAGCAGTGAATTAGTAGCCGACACTGAAGCTTTCTTT
CDR3aa: CASSELVADTEAFF

d_gene: .
j_gene: TRBJ1-1
abundance: .
v_gene: TRBV27
CDR3nt: TGTGCCAGCCATCACCTTGCCCCACCCCACGTTGAGAACACTGAAGCTTTCTTT
CDR3aa: CASHHLAPPHVENTEAFF

d_gene: TRBD1
j_gene: TRBJ1-1
abundance: once
v_gene: TRBV19
CDR3nt: TGTGCCAGCGAACAGGGGCAGGCCTTCTTT
CDR3aa: CASEQGQAFF

d_gene: .
j_gene: TRBJ2-7
abundance: .
v_gene: TRBV14
CDR3nt: TGTGCCAGCAGCCAAGGGATCCCGATTGTCTACGAGCAGTACTTC
CDR3aa: CASSQGIPIVYEQYF

d_gene: TRBD2
j_gene: TRBJ2-4
abundance: .
v_gene: TRBV7-9
CDR3nt: TGTGCCAGCAGCCTACAGTATACTAGCGGTAACATTCAGTACTTC
CDR3aa: CASSLQYTSGNIQYF

d_gene: .
j_gene: TRBJ1-2
abundance: .
v_gene: TRBV28
CDR3nt: TGTGCCAGCAGTTTATCGGAAGTCTATGTATATGGCTACACCTTC
CDR3aa: CASSLSEVYVYGYTF

d_gene: .
j_gene: TRBJ1-2
abundance: .
v_gene: TRBV29-1
CDR3nt: TGCAGCGTTAAAGGGTTTAACTATGGCTACACCTTC
CDR3aa: CSVKGFNYGYTF

d_gene: TRBD1
j_gene: TRBJ1-4
abundance: .
v_gene: TRBV28
CDR3nt: TGTGCCAGCGGTCCCGGGACAGGCACAACTAATGAAAAACTGTTTTTT
CDR3aa: CASGPGTGTTNEKLFF

d_gene: .
j_gene: TRBJ2-1
abundance: .
v_gene: TRBV5-6
CDR3nt: TGTGCCAGCAGCTCTCCGGGACAAGTTTACAATGAGCAGTTCTTC
CDR3aa: CASSSPGQVYNEQFF